The 7 T cell receptor beta chains reported below all come from one sample, sequenced in a study of CD8+ T cells in alopecia areata. Regarding treatment: oral pan-JAK inhibitor, 5-10 mg twice daily. Reverse transcribed after extraction, RNA yielded cDNA as the sequencing template. Profiling relied on immunoSEQ multiplex PCR, and the TCRdb table lists in-frame clones only, not all of them. The repertoire has 150,000 to 250,000 clones, over 45% of them found once; the top ten carry 5.5%. The source material was CD4+ T cells sorted from blood, sampled at week 24, from a patient treated with tofacitinib. These receptors were collected from a human donor with alopecia areata.

This clone was counted a few times. This chain uses TRBV30 with TRBJ2-3; TRBD2 might be the D (6 bases). V lost 4 bases to trimming and J lost 3 bases, with 14 bases between them. CDR3 length equals 14 residues. Germline V gene data show CDR1 as GTSNPN and CDR2 as SVGIG (reference sequence). DNA of the CDR3: TGTGCCTGGACCGGGACTTGGAATACAGATACGCAGTATTTT. Its translation: CAWTGTWNTDTQYF. The full variable domain, in which reference TRBV30 and TRBJ2-3 provide the parts outside the CDR3, is SQTIHQWPATLVQPVGSPLSLECTVEGTSNPNLYWYRQAAGRGLQLLFYSVGIGQISSEVPQNLSASRPQDRQFILSSKKLLLSDSGFYLCAWTGTWNTDTQYFGPGTRLTVL.

This chain connects TRBV29-1 to TRBJ2-3; 10 bases match TRBD1. V lost 4 bases, J lost 5 bases, and 3 bases stayed unmatched. This CDR3 has 13 residues. Germline CDR1 SQVTM, CDR2 ANQGSEA. CDR3 bases: TGCAGCGTTGGACAGGGGGCGGGAGATACGCAGTATTTT. This codes for CSVGQGAGDTQYF.

This clone has just a few counts. The chain recombines TRBV18 with TRBJ1-2; D is uncertain. CDR1 KGHSH and CDR2 LQKENI come from the germline V gene. CDR3 size: 15 residues. Trimming left V 3 bases short and J 0 bases short, with 11 bases between. The CDR3 DNA follows: TGTGCCAGCTCACCGGCAGCTGAAGCTAACTATGGCTACACCTTC. Translated, it gives CASSPAAEANYGYTF.

This clone has only a few counts. The chain recombines TRBV4-3 with TRBJ1-2; the match to TRBD1 covers 9 bases. The CDR3 covers 14 residues. J gave up 8 bases and V 3 bases, and 7 bases lay outside the gene matches. Germline V gene lookup returns CDR1 LGHNA and CDR2 YSLEER. The CDR3 nucleotides are TGCGCCAGCAGCCATCCCGGGACAGGGAAAGGCTACACCTTC. Amino acid sequence: CASSHPGTGKGYTF.

The rearrangement links TRBV29-1 to TRBJ2-1, with a weak D call TRBD2 (5 bases). V was clipped by 6 bases and J by 3 bases, with 15 bases between them. Per germline, CDR1 SQVTM and CDR2 ANQGSEA. The CDR3 consists of 14 residues. The CDR3 is CSVDDWELYNEQFF. The CDR3 bases are TGCAGCGTGGATGACTGGGAGCTCTACAATGAGCAGTTCTTC.

This rearrangement joins TRBV5-6 to TRBJ2-1; 9 bases fit TRBD2. This CDR3 comprises 11 residues. Trimming removed 10 bases from V and 15 bases from J; junction bases left unmatched: 11. Germline V gives CDR1 SGHDT, CDR2 YYEEEE. The CDR3 loop reads CAGHAGTSLFF. The CDR3 bases are TGTGCCGGACATGCCGGGACTAGCCTGTTCTTC.

The chain joins TRBV25-1 to TRBJ1-4; a weak D match, TRBD1 (5 bases). Germline V CDR1 and CDR2: MGHDK, SYGVNS. V dropped 1 base and J dropped 10 bases, with 16 bases sitting between them. This CDR3 comprises 15 residues. CDR3 nucleotides: TGTGCCAGCAGTGAATTGGGGGGGGTTTTTGGAAAACTGTTTTTT. It is translated as CASSELGGVFGKLFF. The full variable domain, completed using reference TRBV25-1 and TRBJ1-4, is EADIYQTPRYLVIGTGKKITLECSQTMGHDKMYWYQQDPGMELHLIHYSYGVNSTEKGDLSSESTVSRIRTEHFPLTLESARPSHTSQYLCASSELGGVFGKLFFGSGTQLSVL.